The source of this TCR beta chain is a study of T cells in Graves' hyperthyroidism and ophthalmopathy. Across the whole study: Sampling of peripheral blood happened at initial diagnosis, prior to any treatment. Study-level results: Also found in blood were most expanded thyroid clonotypes above 0.001.

About this clonotype: Its target is not known.

The CDR3 consists of 14 residues. With 3 bases removed from V and 2 bases from J, the gap between germline ends came to 14 bases. The germline CDR1 and CDR2 sequences are SQVTM and ANQGSEA. Amplification yielded TCR beta CDR3 regions, with RNA transcripts as the source. Initially, a first-round RT-PCR of the TCR CDR3 employed the HTBI primer set. TCRdb analysed the multiplex PCR reads with MiXCR anew, one entry per CDR3 protein. The sample lists 600,000 to 800,000 distinct CDR3 sequences, under 45% occurring once. Using around 10 ml of fresh peripheral blood, PBMCs were prepared. V usage is TRBV29-1 and J usage is TRBJ2-7, with D perhaps given as TRBD1 or TRBD2 (5 bases each). What was sequenced was blood. This TCR came from a middle-aged woman with Graves' hyperthyroidism. This CDR3 is CSVDDGAGPYEQYF. The CDR3 DNA reads TGCAGCGTTGACGACGGGGCAGGGCCCTACGAGCAGTACTTC.